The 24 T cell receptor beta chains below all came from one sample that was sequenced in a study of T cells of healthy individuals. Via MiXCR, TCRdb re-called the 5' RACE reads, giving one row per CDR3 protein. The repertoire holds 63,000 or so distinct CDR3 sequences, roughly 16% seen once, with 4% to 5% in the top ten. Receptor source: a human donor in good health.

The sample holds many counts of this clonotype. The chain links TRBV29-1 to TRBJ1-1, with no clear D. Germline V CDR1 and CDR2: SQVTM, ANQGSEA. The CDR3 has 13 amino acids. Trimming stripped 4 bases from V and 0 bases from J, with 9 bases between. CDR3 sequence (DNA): TGCAGCGTTGGTCTACAGTTGAACACTGAAGCTTTCTTT. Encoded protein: CSVGLQLNTEAFF.

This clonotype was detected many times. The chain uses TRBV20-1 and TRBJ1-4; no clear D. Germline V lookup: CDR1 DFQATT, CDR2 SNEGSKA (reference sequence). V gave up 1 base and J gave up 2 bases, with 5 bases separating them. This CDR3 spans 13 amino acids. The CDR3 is CSARAQTNEKLFF. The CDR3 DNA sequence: TGCAGTGCTAGAGCCCAGACTAATGAAAAACTGTTTTTT.

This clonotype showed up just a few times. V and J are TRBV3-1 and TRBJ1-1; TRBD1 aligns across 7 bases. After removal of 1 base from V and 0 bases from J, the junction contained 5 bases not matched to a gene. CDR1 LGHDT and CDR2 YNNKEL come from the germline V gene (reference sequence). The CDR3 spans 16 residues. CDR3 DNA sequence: TGTGCCAGCAGCCAAGCGGGACAGAACTTGAACACTGAAGCTTTCTTT. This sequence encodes CASSQAGQNLNTEAFF.

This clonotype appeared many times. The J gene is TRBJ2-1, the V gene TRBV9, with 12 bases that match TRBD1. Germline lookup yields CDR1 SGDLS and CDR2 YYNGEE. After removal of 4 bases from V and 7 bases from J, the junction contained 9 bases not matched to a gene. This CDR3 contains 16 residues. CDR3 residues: CASSPGGTGGLNEQFF. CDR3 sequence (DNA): TGTGCCAGCAGCCCCGGGGGGACAGGGGGCCTAAATGAGCAGTTCTTC.

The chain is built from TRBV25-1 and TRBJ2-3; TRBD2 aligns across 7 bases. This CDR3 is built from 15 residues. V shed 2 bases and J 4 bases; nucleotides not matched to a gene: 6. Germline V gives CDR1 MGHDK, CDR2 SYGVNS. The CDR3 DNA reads TGTGCCAGCAGTGAACAGGCGGGGAGGGCAGATACGCAGTATTTT. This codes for CASSEQAGRADTQYF.

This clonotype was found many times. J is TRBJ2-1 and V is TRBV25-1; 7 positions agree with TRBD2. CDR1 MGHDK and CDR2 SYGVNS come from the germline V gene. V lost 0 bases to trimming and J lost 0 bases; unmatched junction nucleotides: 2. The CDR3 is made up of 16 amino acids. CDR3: CASSEYGGFSYNEQFF. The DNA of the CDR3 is TGTGCCAGCAGTGAATACGGGGGGTTCTCCTACAATGAGCAGTTCTTC.

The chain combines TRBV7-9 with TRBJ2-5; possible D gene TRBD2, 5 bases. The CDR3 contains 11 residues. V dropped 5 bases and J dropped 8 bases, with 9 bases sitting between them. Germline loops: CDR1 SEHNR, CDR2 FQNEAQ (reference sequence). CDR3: CASSPTGTQYF. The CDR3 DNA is TGTGCCAGCAGCCCGACGGGAACCCAGTACTTC.

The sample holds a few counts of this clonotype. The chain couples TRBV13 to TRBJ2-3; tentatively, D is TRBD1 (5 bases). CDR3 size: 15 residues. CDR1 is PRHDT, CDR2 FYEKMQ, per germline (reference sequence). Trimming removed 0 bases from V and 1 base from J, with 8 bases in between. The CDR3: CASSLGGARTDTQYF. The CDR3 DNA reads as TGTGCCAGCAGCTTAGGAGGGGCTCGCACAGATACGCAGTATTTT.

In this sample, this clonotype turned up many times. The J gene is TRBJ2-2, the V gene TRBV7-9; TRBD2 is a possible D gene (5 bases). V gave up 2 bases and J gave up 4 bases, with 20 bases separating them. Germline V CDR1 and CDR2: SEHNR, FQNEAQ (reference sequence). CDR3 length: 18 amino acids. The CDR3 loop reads CASSLLFGRGSITGELFF. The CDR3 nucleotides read TGTGCCAGCAGCTTATTATTCGGACGTGGGAGTATCACCGGGGAGCTGTTTTTT.

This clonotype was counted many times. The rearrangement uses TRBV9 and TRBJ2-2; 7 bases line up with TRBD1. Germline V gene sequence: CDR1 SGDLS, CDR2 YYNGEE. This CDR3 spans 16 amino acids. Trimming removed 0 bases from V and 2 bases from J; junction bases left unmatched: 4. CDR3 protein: CASSVAPGGNTGELFF. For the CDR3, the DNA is TGTGCCAGCAGCGTAGCCCCAGGGGGAAACACCGGGGAGCTGTTTTTT.

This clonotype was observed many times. The CDR3 loop is CASSQDPAYSNQPQHF. The CDR3 DNA follows: TGCGCCAGCAGCCAAGACCCAGCGTATAGCAATCAGCCCCAGCATTTT. V gene TRBV4-1 combines with J gene TRBJ1-5; D call uncertain. Trimming pared 0 bases from V and 0 bases from J, leaving 9 bases between. This CDR3 has 16 residues. The germline CDR1 and CDR2 sequences are MGHRA and YSYEKL.

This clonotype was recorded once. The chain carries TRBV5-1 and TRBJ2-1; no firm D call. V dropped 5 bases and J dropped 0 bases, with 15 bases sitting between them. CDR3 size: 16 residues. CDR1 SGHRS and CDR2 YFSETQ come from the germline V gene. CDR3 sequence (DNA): TGCGCCAGCAGTCGTACCCCAGCAAGCTCCTACAATGAGCAGTTCTTC. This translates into CASSRTPASSYNEQFF.

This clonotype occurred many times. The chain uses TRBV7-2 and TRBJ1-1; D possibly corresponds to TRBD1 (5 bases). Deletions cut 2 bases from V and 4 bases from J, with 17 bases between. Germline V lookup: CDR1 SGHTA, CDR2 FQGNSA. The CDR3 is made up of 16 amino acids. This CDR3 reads CASSLWWRGRGTEAFF. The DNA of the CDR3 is TGTGCCAGCAGCTTATGGTGGAGGGGTAGGGGCACTGAAGCTTTCTTT.

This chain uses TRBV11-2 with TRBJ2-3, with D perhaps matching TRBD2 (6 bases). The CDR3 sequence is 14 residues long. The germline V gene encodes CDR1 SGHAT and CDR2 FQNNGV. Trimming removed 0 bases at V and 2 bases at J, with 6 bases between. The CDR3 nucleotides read TGTGCCAGCAGCTTAGAGGACTACACAGATACGCAGTATTTT. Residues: CASSLEDYTDTQYF.

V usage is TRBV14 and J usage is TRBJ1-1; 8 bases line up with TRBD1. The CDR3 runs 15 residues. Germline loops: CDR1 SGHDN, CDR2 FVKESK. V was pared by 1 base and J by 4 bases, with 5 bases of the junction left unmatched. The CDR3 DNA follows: TGTGCCAGCAGCCAAGCAGGGGGCCCGAGCACTGAAGCTTTCTTT. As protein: CASSQAGGPSTEAFF.

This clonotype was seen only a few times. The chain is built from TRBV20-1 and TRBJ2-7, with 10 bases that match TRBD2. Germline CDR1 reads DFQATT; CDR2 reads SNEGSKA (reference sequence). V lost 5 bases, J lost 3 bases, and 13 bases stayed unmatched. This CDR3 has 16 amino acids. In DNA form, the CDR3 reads TGCAGTGCTGCCCGCGCACCGGGACTAGCGAACTACGAGCAGTACTTC. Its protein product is CSAARAPGLANYEQYF.

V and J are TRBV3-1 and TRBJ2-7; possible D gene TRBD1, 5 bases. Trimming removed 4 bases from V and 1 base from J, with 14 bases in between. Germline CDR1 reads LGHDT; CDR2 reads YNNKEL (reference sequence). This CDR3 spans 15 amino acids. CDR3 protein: CASSPPGRASYEQYF. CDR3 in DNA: TGTGCCAGCAGCCCTCCCGGCAGGGCATCCTACGAGCAGTACTTC.

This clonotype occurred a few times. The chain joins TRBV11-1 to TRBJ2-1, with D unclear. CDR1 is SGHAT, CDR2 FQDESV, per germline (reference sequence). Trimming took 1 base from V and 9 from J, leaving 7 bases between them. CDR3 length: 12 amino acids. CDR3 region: CASSLVRREQFF. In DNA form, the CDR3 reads TGTGCCAGCAGCTTAGTTAGACGTGAGCAGTTCTTC.

CDR3 in amino acids: CASSYSDHRYSPLHF. For the CDR3, the DNA is TGTGCCAGCAGTTACTCGGATCACAGATATTCACCCCTCCACTTT. The V call is TRBV6-5, the J call TRBJ1-6; D is unclear. Germline assignment: CDR1 MNHEY and CDR2 SVGAGI. V gave up 0 bases and J gave up 8 bases, with 11 bases separating them. CDR3 length: 15 amino acids.

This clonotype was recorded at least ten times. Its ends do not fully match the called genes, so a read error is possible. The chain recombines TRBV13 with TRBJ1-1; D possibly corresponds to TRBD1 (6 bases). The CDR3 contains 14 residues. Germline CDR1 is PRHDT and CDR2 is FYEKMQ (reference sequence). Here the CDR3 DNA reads TGTGCCAGCAGCCTAGGGGGAGGGAACACTGAAGCTTTCTTT. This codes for CASSLGGGNTEAFF.

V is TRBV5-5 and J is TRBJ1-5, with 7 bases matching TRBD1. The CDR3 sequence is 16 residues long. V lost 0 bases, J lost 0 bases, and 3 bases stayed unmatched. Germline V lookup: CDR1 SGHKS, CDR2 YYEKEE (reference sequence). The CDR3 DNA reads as TGTGCCAGCAGCTTGGTGGGACAGATTAGCAATCAGCCCCAGCATTTT. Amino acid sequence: CASSLVGQISNQPQHF.

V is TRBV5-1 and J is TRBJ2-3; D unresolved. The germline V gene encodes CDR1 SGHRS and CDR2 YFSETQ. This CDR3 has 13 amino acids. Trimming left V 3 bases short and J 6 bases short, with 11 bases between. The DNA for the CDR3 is TGCGCCAGCAGCTCCGCTAGGACCGATACGCAGTATTTT. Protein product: CASSSARTDTQYF.

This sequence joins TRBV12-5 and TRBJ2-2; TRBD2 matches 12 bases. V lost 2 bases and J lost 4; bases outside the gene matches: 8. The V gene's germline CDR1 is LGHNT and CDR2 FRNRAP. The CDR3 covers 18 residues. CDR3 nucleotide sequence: TGTGCTAGTGGTTTGTACCTAGCGGGGGGGCCTGTCACCGGGGAGCTGTTTTTT. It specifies CASGLYLAGGPVTGELFF.

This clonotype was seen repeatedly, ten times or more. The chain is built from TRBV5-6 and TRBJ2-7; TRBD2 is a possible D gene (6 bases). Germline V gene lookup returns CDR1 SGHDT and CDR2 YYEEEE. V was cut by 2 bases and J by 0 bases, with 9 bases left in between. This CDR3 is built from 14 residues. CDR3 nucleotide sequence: TGTGCCAGCAGCTTCGCGGGACTCTCCTACGAGCAGTACTTC. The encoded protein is CASSFAGLSYEQYF.